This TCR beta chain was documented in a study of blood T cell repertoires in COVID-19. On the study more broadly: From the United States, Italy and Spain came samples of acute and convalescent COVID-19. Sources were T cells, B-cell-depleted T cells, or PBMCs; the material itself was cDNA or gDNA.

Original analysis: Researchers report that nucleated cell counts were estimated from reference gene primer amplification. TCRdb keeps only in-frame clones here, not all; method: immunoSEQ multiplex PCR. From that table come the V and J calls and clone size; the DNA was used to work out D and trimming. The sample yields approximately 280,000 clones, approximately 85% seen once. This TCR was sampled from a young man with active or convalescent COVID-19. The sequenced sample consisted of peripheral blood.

The CDR3 DNA sequence: TGTGCCAGCAGCTTAGAGATCACAGGGTATCAGCCCCAGCATTTT. As protein: CASSLEITGYQPQHF. The chain links TRBV7-9 to TRBJ1-5; D is possibly TRBD1 (6 bases). CDR3 length: 15 residues. Germline lookup yields CDR1 SEHNR and CDR2 FQNEAQ (reference sequence). V was clipped by 1 base and J by 5 bases, with 12 bases between them.